This entry is about one T cell receptor beta chain. The length of the CDR3 is 14 residues. Deletions cut 0 bases from V and 4 bases from J, with 12 bases between. Germline V gene data show CDR1 as GTSNPN and CDR2 as SVGIG (reference sequence). This sample was taken from a study of OX40 agonist ivuxolimab in advanced cancers. Study overall: Across the patients, intravenous ivuxolimab was delivered every 2 weeks at 0.01 to 10 mg/kg. Partial responses were achieved by three patients, of whom one had hepatocellular carcinoma and two had cutaneous melanoma.

Measured with immunoSEQ multiplex PCR; TCRdb has only the in-frame clones, and not every one. Seen here are 80,000 or so clones, more than 70% observed once, and the top ten hold approximately 2.2%. The sample consisted of CD4+ or CD8+ T cells sorted from blood, taken in a trial of the OX40 agonist ivuxolimab. The TCR sequence derives from an adult with an advanced solid tumor such as melanoma, head and neck, liver or kidney cancer. This chain uses TRBV30 with TRBJ1-2; D may be TRBD1 (5 bases). Written as DNA, the CDR3 is TGTGCCTGGAGTGTAAAGGGGCAGAGCTATGGCTACACCTTC. It encodes CAWSVKGQSYGYTF.